This entry concerns a single T cell receptor beta chain. Its specificity is unknown. The sample comes from a study of early stage breast cancer tumors. Across the study: About 8 ER+/PR+/HER2- tumors were invasive ductal; a few were invasive lobular. Approximately 10-fold was the mean read coverage per sample.

The study's findings and limits: Most shared enriched TCRB sequences were commonly generated ones. In most of the 16 patients, blood comparison separated tumor from normal breast.

There are 14 residues in the CDR3. Germline values: CDR1 MNHEY, CDR2 SVGAGI. Trimming removed 6 bases from V and 7 bases from J; junction bases left unmatched: 6. Generated by immunoSEQ multiplex PCR, the TCRdb table keeps only in-frame clones and is missing some. In the table there are about 28,000 clones, 80% of which are singletons. The genes are TRBV6-5 and TRBJ2-1; 10 bases match TRBD1. The receptor comes from a person aged 55 to 70 with breast cancer. Input material: blood. The CDR3, as DNA: TGTGCCAGCAGCGGGACAGGGGTTGGTAATGAGCAGTTCTTC. Protein: CASSGTGVGNEQFF.